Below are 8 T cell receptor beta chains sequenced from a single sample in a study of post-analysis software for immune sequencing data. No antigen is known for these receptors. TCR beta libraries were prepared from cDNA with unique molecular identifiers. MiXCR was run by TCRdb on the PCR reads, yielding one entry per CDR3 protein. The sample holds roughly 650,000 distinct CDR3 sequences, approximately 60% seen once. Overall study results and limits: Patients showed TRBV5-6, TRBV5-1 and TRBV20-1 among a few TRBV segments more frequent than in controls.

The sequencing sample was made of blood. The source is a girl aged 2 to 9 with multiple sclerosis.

The CDR3 DNA reads TGCAGTGCTTTTCCCCCCCCGGGACAGGGTGCCTCTGGGTACGAGCAGTACTTC. Its protein product is CSAFPPPGQGASGYEQYF. J is TRBJ2-7 and V is TRBV20-1; 9 positions agree with TRBD1. The CDR3 covers 18 residues. The V segment lost 5 bases and the J segment 4 bases; nucleotides outside the gene matches: 21. Germline V gene sequence: CDR1 DFQATT, CDR2 SNEGSKA (reference sequence).

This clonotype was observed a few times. Written as DNA, the CDR3 is TGTGCCAGCACCTTGGCGGGGGGCTCCTACAATGAGCAGTTCTTC. Its translation is CASTLAGGSYNEQFF. The rearrangement joins TRBV27 to TRBJ2-1; 8 bases align to TRBD2. Per the germline V gene, CDR1 is MNHEY and CDR2 is SMNVEV (reference sequence). The CDR3 spans 15 residues. V was clipped by 7 bases and J by 0 bases; unmatched bases: 5.

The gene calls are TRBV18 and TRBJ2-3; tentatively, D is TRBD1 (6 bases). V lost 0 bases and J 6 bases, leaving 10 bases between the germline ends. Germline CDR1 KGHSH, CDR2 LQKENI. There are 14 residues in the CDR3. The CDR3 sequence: CASSPPTGGDTQYF. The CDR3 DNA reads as TGTGCCAGCTCACCACCGACAGGCGGCGATACGCAGTATTTT.

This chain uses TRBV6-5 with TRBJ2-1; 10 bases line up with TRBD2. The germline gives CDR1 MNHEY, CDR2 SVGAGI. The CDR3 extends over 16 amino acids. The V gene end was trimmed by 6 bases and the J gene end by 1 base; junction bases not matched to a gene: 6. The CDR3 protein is CASRPGLATSYNEQFF. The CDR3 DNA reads TGTGCCAGCAGACCGGGACTAGCGACTTCCTACAATGAGCAGTTCTTC.

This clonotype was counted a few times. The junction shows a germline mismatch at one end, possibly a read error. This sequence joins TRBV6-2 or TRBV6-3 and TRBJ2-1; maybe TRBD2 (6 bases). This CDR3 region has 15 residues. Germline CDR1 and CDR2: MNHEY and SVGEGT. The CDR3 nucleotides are TGTGCCAGCAGTCCTCCGGGACTGTCCTACAATGGGCAGTTCTTC. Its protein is CASSPPGLSYNGQFF.

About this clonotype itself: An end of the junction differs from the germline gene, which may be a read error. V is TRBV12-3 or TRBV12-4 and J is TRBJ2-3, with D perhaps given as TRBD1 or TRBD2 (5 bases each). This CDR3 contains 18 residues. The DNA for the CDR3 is TGTGCCAGCAGCCAAGAAGTAAATCCGGGACCCGGCACAGATACGGAGTATTTT. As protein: CASSQEVNPGPGTDTEYF.

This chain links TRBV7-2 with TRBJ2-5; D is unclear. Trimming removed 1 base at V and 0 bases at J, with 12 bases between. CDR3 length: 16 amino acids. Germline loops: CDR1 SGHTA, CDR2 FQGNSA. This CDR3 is CASSLVPGNNQETQYF. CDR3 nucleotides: TGTGCCAGCAGCTTAGTTCCTGGGAATAACCAAGAGACCCAGTACTTC.

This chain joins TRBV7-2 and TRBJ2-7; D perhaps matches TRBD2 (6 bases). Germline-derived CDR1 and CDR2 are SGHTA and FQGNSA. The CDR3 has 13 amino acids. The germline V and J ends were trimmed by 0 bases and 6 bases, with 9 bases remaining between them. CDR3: CASSLAEGTEQYF. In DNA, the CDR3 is TGTGCCAGCAGCTTAGCGGAGGGGACCGAGCAGTACTTC. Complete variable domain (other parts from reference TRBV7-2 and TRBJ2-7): GAGVSQSPSNKVTEKGKDVELRCDPISGHTALYWYRQSLGQGLEFLIYFQGNSAPDKSGLPSDRFSAERTGGSVSTLTIQRTQQEDSAVYLCASSLAEGTEQYFGPGTRLTVT.